This T cell receptor (beta chain) comes out of a study of T cell changes during pregnancy in multiple sclerosis. There are 15 residues in the CDR3. The germline V gene encodes CDR1 KGHSH and CDR2 LQKENI. Remarks on this clone: The junction departs from the called germline gene at one end, perhaps through a read error.

Clones were read by immunoSEQ multiplex PCR, and TCRdb kept only the in-frame ones, dropping some. The sample lists 85,000 to 120,000 clones, less than 95% seen once, with 1.6% in the top ten. This chain uses TRBV18 with TRBJ2-2; 7 bases line up with TRBD1. The clonotype comes from a female donor with multiple sclerosis, enrolled in a pregnancy study. Material: peripheral blood, obtained after pregnancy. The CDR3 coding sequence is TGTGCCAGCTCACCAACAGGGGCGAACCCCGGGGAGCTGTTTTTT. This sequence encodes CASSPTGANPGELFF.